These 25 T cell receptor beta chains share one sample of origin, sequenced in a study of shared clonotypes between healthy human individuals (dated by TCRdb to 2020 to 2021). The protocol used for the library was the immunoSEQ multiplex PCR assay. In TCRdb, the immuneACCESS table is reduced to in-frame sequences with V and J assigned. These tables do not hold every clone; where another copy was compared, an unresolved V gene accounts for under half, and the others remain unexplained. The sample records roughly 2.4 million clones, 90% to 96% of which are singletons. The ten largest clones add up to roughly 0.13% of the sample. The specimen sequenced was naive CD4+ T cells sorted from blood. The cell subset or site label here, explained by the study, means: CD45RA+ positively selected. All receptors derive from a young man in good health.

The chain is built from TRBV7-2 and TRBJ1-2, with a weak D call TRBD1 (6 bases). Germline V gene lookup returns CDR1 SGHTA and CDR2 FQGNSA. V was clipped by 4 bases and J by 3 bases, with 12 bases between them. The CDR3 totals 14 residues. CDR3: CASSSPDRYYGYTF. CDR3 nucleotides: TGTGCCAGCAGCTCGCCAGACAGGTACTATGGCTACACCTTC.

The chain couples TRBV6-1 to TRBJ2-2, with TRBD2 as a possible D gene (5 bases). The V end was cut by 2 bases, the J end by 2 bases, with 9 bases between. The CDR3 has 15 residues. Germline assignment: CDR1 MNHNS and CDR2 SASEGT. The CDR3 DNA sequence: TGTGCCAGCAGTGAAAGGCGGGTCAACACCGGGGAGCTGTTTTTT. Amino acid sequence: CASSERRVNTGELFF.

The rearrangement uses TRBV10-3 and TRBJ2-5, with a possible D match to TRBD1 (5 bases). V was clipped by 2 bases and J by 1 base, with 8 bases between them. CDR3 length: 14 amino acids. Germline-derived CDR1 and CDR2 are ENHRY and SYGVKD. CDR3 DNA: TGTGCCATCAGTGAGGCAGGGTCCCAAGAGACCCAGTACTTC. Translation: CAISEAGSQETQYF.

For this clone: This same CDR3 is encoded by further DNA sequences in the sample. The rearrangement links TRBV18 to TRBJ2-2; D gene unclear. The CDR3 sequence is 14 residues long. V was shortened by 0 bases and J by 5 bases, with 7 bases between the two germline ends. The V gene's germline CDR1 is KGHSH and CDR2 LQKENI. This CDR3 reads CASSPPSRTGELFF. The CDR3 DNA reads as TGTGCCAGCTCACCACCGTCCCGGACCGGGGAGCTGTTTTTT.

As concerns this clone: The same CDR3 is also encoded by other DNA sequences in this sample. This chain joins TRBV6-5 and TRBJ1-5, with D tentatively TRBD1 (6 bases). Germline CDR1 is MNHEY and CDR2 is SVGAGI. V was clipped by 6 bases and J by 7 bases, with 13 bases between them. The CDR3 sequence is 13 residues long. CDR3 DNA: TGTGCCAGCAGCCGAACAGGGAACCAGCCCCAGCATTTT. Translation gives CASSRTGNQPQHF.

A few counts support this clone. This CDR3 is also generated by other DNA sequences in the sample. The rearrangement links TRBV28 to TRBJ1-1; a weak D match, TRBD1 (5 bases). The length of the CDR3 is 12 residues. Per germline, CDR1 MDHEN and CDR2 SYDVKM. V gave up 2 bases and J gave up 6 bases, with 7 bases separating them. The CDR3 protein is CASSLVGAEAFF. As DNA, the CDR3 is TGTGCCAGCAGTTTAGTAGGGGCTGAAGCTTTCTTT.

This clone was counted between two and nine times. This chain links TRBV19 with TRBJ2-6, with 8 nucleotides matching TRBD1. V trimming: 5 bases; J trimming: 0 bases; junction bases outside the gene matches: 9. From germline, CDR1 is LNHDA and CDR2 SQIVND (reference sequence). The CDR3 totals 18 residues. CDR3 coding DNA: TGTGCCAGTAGTGAAGGAGGGACAGGCCTCTCTGGGGCCAACGTCCTGACTTTC. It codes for CASSEGGTGLSGANVLTF. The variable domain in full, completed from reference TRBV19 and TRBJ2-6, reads DGGITQSPKYLFRKEGQNVTLSCEQNLNHDAMYWYRQDPGQGLRLIYYSQIVNDFQKGDIAEGYSVSREKKESFPLTVTSAQKNPTAFYLCASSEGGTGLSGANVLTFGAGSRLTVL.

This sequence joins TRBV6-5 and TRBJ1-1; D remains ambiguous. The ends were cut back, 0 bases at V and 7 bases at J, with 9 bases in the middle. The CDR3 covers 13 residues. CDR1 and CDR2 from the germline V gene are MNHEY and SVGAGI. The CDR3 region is CASSYSDRGEAFF. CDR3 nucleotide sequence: TGTGCCAGCAGTTACTCCGATCGTGGTGAAGCTTTCTTT.

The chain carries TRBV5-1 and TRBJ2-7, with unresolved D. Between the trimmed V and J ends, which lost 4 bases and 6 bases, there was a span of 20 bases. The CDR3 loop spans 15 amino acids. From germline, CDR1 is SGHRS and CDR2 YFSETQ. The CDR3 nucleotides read TGCGCCAGCAGCGAGTCTGGCAGACGTTCGATCGAGCAGTACTTC. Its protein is CASSESGRRSIEQYF.

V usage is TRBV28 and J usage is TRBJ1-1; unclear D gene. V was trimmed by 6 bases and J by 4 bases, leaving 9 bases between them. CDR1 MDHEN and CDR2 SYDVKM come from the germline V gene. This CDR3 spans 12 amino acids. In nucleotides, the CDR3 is TGTGCCAGCAGCGTGAAGGGCACTGAAGCTTTCTTT. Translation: CASSVKGTEAFF.

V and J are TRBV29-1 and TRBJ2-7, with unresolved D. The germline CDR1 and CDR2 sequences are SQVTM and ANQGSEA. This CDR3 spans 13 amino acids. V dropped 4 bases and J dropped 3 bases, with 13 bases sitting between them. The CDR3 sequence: CSVARELNYEQYF. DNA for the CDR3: TGCAGCGTTGCAAGAGAACTTAACTACGAGCAGTACTTC.

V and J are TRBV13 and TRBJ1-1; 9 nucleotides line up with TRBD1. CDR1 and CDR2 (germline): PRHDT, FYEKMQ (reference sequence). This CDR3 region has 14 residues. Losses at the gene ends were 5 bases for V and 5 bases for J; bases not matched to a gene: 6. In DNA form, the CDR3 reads TGTGCCAGCAGCAAGGGACAGGGTGGAACTGAAGCTTTCTTT. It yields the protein CASSKGQGGTEAFF.

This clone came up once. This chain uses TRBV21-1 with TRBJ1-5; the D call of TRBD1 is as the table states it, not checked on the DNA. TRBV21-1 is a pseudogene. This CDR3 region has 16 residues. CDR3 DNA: TGTGCCAGCAGCAAAGCGGGGACAGCCGACAATCAGCCCCAGCATTTT. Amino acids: CASSKAGTADNQPQHF.

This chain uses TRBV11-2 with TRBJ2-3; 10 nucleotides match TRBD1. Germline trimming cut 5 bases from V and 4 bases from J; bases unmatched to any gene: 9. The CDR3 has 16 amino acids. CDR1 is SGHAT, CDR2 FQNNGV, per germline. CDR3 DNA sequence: TGTGCCAGCAGCCGACCGGGACAGGGGCAATCAGATACGCAGTATTTT. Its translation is CASSRPGQGQSDTQYF.

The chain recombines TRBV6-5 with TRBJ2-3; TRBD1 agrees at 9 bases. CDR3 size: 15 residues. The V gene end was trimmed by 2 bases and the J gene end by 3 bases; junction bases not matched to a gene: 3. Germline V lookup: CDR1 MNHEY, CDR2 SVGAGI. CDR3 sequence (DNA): TGTGCCAGCAGTTACGCACAGGGGGCAACAGATACGCAGTATTTT. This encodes CASSYAQGATDTQYF.

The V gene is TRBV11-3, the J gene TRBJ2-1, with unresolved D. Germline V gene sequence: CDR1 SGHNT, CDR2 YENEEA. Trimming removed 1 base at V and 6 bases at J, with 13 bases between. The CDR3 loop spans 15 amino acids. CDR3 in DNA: TGTGCCAGCAGCTTAGGAAGGGATCTGAGCAATGAGCAGTTCTTC. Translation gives CASSLGRDLSNEQFF.

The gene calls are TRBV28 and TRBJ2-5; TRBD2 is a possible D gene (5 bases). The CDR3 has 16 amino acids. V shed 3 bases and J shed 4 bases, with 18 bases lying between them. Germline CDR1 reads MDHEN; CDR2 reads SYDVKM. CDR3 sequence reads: CASSFSDLKGRETQYF. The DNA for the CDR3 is TGTGCCAGCAGTTTTTCGGATCTCAAAGGGAGAGAGACCCAGTACTTC.

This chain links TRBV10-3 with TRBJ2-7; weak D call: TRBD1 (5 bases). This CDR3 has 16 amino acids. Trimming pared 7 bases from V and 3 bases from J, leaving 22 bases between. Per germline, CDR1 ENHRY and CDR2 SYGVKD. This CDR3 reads CAITPHARQPNYEQYF. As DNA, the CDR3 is TGTGCCATCACCCCGCACGCGAGACAGCCTAACTACGAGCAGTACTTC.

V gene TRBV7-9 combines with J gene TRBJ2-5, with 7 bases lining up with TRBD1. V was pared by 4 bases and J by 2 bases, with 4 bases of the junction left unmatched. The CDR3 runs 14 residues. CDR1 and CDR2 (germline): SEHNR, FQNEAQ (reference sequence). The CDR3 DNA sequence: TGTGCCAGCAGCTCACAGGGGTCGCAAGAGACCCAGTACTTC. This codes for CASSSQGSQETQYF.

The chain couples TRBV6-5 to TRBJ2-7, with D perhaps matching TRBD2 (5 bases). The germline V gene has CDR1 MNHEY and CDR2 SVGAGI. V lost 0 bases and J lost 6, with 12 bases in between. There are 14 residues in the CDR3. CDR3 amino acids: CASSYSKGGSEQYF. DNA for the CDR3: TGTGCCAGCAGTTACTCGAAAGGTGGGAGCGAGCAGTACTTC.

CDR3 loop: CGSGRSGNTIYF. CDR3 nucleotide sequence: TGTGGAAGCGGACGCTCTGGAAACACCATATATTTT. This rearrangement joins TRBV30 to TRBJ1-3; D not certain. Germline assignment: CDR1 GTSNPN and CDR2 SVGIG (reference sequence). This CDR3 spans 12 amino acids.

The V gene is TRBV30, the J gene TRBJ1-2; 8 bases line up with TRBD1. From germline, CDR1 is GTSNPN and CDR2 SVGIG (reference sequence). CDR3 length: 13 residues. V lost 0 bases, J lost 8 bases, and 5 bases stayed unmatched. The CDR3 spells CAWSVITGGGYTF. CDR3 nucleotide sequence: TGTGCCTGGAGTGTAATTACAGGGGGAGGCTACACCTTC.

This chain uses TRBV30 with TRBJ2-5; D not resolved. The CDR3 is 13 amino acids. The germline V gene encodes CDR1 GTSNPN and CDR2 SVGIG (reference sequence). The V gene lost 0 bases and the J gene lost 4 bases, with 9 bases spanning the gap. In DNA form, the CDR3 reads TGTGCCTGGAGTGTACTTCTAGGAGAGACCCAGTACTTC. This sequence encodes CAWSVLLGETQYF.

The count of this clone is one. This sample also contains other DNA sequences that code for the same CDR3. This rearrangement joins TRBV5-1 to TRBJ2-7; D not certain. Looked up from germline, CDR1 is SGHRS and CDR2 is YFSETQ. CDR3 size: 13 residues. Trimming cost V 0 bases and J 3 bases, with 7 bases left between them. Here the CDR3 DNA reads TGCGCCAGCAGCTTGGATCGGAGCTACGAGCAGTACTTC. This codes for CASSLDRSYEQYF.

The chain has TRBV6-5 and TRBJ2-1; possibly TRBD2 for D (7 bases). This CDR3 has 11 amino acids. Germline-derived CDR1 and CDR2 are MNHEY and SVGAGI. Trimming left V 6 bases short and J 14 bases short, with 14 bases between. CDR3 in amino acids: CASSPGGGEFF. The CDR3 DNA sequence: TGTGCCAGCAGCCCTGGGGGGGGCGAGTTCTTC.